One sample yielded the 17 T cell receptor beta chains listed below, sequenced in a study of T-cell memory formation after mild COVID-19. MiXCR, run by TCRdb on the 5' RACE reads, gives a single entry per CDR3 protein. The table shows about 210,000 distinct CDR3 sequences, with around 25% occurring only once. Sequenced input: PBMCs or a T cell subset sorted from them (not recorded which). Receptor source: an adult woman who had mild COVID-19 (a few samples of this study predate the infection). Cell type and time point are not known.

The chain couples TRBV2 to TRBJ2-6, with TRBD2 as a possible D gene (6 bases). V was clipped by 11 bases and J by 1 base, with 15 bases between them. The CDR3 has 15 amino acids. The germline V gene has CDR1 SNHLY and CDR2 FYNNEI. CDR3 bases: TGTGCCTTCCCAGGGAGGTCATCTGGGGCCAACGTCCTGACTTTC. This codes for CAFPGRSSGANVLTF.

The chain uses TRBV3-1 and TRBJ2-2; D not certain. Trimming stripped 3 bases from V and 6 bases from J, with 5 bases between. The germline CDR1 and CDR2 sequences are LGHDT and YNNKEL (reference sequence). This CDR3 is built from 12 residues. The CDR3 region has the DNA TGTGCCAGCAGCCATTCCGCCGGGGAGCTGTTTTTT. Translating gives CASSHSAGELFF.

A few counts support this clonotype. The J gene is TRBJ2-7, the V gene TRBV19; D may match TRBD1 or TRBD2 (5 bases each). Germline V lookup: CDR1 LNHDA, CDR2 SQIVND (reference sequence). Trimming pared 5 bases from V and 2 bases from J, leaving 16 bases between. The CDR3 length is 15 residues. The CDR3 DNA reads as TGTGCCAGTAGTGCCTCCGGGACGCCCACCTACGAGCAGTACTTC. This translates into CASSASGTPTYEQYF.

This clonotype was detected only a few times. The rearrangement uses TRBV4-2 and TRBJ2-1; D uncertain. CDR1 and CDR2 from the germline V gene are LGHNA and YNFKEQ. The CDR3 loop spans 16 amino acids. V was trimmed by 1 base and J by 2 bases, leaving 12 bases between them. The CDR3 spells CASSQGGGRAYNEQFF. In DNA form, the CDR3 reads TGTGCCAGCAGCCAAGGTGGCGGTAGGGCCTACAATGAGCAGTTCTTC.

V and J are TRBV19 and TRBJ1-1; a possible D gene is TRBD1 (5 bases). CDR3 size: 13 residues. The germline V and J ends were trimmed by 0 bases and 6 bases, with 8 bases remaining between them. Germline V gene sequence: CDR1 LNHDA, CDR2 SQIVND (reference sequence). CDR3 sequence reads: CASSIERGAEAFF. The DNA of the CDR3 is TGTGCCAGTAGTATAGAGAGGGGCGCTGAAGCTTTCTTT.

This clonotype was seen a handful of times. The DNA for the CDR3 is TGTGCCAGCAGCTTGGGAGACAGGATCTACGAGCAGTACTTC. Translated: CASSLGDRIYEQYF. The rearrangement uses TRBV5-6 and TRBJ2-7, with TRBD1 as a possible D gene (6 bases). V was cut by 0 bases and J by 3 bases, with 10 bases left in between. Germline V gives CDR1 SGHDT, CDR2 YYEEEE. The CDR3 spans 14 residues.

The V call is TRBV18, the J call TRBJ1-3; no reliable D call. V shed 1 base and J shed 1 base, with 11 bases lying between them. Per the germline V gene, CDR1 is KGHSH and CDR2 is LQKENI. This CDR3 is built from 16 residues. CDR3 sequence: CASSPLDPESGNTIYF. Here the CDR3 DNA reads TGTGCCAGCTCACCACTTGACCCGGAATCTGGAAACACCATATATTTT.

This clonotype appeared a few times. CDR3 coding DNA: TGTGCCAGCAGTTTAGATCAGGGGTACACCGGGGAGCTGTTTTTT. Protein: CASSLDQGYTGELFF. This sequence joins TRBV12-3 or TRBV12-4 and TRBJ2-2, with a possible D match to TRBD1 (6 bases). This CDR3 comprises 15 residues. V was pared by 1 base and J by 3 bases, with 9 bases between.

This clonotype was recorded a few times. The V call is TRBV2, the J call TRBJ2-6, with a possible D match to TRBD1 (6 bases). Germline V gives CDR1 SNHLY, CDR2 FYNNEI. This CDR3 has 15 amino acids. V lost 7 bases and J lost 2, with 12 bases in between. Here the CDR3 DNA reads TGTGCCAGCACCCCAGGGGACGCTGGGGCCAACGTCCTGACTTTC. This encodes CASTPGDAGANVLTF.

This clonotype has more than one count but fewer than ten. The CDR3, as DNA: TGTGCCAGCAGCTTAGCAGGACAGGGGAGGTCACCCCTCCACTTT. Residues: CASSLAGQGRSPLHF. The chain joins TRBV11-3 to TRBJ1-6; 9 bases are a match to TRBD1. Per the germline V gene, CDR1 is SGHNT and CDR2 is YENEEA. The CDR3 extends over 15 amino acids. The trim removed 1 base at V and 10 bases at J, leaving 5 bases unmatched. Supplemented by reference TRBV11-3 and TRBJ1-6, the full variable domain reads EAGVVQSPRYKIIEKKQPVAFWCNPISGHNTLYWYLQNLGQGPELLIRYENEEAVDDSQLPKDRFSAERLKGVDSTLKIQPAELGDSAVYLCASSLAGQGRSPLHFGNGTRLTVT.

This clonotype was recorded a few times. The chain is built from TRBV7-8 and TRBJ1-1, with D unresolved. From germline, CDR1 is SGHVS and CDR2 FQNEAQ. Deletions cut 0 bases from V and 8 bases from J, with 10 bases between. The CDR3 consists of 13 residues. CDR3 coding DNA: TGTGCCAGCAGCTTAGCGGGGAAGGTCGAAGCTTTCTTT. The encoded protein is CASSLAGKVEAFF.

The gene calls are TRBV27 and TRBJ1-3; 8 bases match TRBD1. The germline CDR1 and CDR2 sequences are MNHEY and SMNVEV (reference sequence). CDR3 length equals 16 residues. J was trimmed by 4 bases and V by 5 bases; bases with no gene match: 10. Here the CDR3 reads CASSRKTGAKGNTIYF. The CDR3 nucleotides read TGTGCCAGCAGTCGCAAGACAGGGGCGAAGGGAAACACCATATATTTT.

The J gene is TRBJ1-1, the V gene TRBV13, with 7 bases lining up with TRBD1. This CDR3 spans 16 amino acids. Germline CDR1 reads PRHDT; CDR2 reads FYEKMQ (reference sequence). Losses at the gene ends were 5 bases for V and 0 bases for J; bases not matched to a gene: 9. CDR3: CASSTRTGLMNTEAFF. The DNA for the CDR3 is TGTGCCAGCAGCACCCGGACAGGTCTCATGAACACTGAAGCTTTCTTT.

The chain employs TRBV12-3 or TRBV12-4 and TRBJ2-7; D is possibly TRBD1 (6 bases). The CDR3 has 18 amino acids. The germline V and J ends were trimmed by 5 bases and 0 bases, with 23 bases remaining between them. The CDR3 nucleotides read TGTGCCAGCAGTCCGAACCTTAACAGGGCCGCGAGCTCCTACGAGCAGTACTTC. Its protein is CASSPNLNRAASSYEQYF.

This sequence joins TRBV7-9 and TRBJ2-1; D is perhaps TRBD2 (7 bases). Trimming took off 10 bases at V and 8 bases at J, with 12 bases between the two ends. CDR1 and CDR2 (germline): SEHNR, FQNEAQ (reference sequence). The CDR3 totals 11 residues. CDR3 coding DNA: TGTGCCAAGGGCGGGGGCGATGAGCAGTTCTTC. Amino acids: CAKGGGDEQFF.

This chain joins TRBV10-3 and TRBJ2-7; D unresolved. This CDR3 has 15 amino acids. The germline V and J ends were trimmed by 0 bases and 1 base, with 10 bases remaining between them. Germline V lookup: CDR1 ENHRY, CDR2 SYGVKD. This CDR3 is CAISESRDKSYEQYF. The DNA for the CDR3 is TGTGCCATCAGTGAGTCGCGAGACAAGTCCTACGAGCAGTACTTC.

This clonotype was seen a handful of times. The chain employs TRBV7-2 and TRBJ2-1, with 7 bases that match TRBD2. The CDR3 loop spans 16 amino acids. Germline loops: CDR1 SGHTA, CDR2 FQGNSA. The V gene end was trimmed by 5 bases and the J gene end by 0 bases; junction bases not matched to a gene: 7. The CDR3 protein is CASSKQAGFSYNEQFF. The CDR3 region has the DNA TGTGCCAGCAGCAAGCAAGCGGGGTTCTCCTACAATGAGCAGTTCTTC.